This T cell receptor (beta chain) was identified during a study of T cell repertoires in cytomegalovirus infection. As for the study in general: Recently identified HLA-C-restricted CMV epitopes and well-studied HLA-B-restricted CMV epitopes were used by the study. Points from the study as a whole: HLA-C-restricted CMV-specific TCR beta clonotypes were dominant in the ex vivo response.

This CDR3 is built from 15 residues. CDR1 and CDR2 (germline): LGHNA, YSLEER. The ends lost 0 bases at V and 8 bases at J; junction bases unmatched: 4. TCRdb called the reads again in MiXCR, with one record for every CDR3 protein. The sample has some 920,000 distinct CDR3 sequences; about a third are singletons. This clonotype was counted only a few times. Its antigen is still unknown. The chain uses TRBV4-3 and TRBJ1-6; TRBD1 aligns across 7 bases. The starting material was cultured CD8+ T cells from PBMCs, obtained from culture after CMV antigen stimulation. This TCR came from a human donor in good health (CMV status not recorded). Some clones in this sample may be carry-over from other donors' samples. This CDR3 is CASSQDRGVYSPLHF. CDR3 coding DNA: TGCGCCAGCAGCCAAGACAGGGGGGTTTATTCACCCCTCCACTTT.